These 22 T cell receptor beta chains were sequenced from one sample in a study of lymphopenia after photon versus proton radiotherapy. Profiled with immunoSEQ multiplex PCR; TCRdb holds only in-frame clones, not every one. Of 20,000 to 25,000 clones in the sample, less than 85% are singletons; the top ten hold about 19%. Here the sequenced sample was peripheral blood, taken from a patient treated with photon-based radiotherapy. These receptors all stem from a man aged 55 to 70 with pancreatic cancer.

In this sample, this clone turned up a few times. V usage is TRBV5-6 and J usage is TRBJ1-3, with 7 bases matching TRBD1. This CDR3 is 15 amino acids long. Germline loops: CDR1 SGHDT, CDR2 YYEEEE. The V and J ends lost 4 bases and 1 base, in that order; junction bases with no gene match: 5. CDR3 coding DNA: TGTGCCAGCAGCGGGACAGATACATCTGGAAACACCATATATTTT. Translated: CASSGTDTSGNTIYF.

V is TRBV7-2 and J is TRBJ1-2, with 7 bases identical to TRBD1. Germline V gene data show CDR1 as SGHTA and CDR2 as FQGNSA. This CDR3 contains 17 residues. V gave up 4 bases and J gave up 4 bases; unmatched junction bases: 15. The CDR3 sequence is CASSSQLTGVRLYGYTF. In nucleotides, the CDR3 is TGTGCCAGCAGCTCCCAGCTAACAGGGGTGAGGCTCTATGGCTACACCTTC.

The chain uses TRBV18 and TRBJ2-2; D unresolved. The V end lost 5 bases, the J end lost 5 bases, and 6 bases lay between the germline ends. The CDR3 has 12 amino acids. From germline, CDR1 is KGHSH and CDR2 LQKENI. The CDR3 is CASSTSTGELFF. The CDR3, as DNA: TGTGCCAGCTCAACATCTACCGGGGAGCTGTTTTTT.

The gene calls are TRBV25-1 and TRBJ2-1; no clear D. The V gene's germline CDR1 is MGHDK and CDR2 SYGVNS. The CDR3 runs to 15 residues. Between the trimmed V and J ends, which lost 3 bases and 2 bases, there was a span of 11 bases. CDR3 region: CASSDSRSTYNEQFF. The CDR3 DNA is TGTGCCAGCAGTGACTCCAGGAGCACCTACAATGAGCAGTTCTTC.

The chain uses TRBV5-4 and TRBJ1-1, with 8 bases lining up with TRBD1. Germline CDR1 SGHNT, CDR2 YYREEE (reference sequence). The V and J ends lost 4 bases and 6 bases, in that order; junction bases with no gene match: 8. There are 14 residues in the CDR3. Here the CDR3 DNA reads TGTGCCAGCAGCCCGGACAGGGTTTCCCCTGAAGCTTTCTTT. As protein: CASSPDRVSPEAFF.

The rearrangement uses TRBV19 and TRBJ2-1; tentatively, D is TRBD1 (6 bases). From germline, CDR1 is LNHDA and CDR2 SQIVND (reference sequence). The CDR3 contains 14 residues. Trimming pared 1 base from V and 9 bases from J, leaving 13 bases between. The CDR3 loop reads CASSIGGQVGEQFF. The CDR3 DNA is TGTGCCAGTAGTATAGGGGGGCAGGTCGGTGAGCAGTTCTTC.

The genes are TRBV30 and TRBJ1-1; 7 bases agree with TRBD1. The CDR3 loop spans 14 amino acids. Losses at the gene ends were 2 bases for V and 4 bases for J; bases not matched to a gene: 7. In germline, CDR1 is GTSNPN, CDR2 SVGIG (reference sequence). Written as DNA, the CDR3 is TGTGCCTGGAGTCTTATGACAGGGTCCACTGAAGCTTTCTTT. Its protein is CAWSLMTGSTEAFF.

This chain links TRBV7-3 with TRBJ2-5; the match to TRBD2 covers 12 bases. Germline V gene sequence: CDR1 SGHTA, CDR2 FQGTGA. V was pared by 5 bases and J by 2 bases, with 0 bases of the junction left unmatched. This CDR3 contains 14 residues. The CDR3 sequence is CASSLAGGQETQYF. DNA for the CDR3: TGTGCCAGCAGCCTAGCGGGGGGGCAAGAGACCCAGTACTTC.

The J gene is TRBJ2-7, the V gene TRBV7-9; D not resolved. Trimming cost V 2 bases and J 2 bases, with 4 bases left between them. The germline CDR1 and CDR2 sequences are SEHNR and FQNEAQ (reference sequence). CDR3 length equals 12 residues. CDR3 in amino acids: CASSLQAYEQYF. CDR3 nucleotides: TGTGCCAGCAGCTTACAGGCCTACGAGCAGTACTTC.

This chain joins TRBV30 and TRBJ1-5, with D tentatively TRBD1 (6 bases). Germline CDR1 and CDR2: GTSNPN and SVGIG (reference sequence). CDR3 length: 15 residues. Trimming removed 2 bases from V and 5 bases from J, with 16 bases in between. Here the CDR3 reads CAWSTRGRGYQPQHF. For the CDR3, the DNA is TGTGCCTGGAGTACACGGGGCAGGGGATATCAGCCCCAGCATTTT. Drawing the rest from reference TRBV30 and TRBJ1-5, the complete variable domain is SQTIHQWPATLVQPVGSPLSLECTVEGTSNPNLYWYRQAAGRGLQLLFYSVGIGQISSEVPQNLSASRPQDRQFILSSKKLLLSDSGFYLCAWSTRGRGYQPQHFGDGTRLSIL.

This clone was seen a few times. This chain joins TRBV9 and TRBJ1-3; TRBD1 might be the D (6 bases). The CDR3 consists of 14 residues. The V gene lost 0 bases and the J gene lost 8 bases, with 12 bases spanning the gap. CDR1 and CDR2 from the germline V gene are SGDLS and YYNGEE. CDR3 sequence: CASSVGGPVHTIYF. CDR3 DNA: TGTGCCAGCAGCGTAGGGGGGCCGGTACACACCATATATTTT.

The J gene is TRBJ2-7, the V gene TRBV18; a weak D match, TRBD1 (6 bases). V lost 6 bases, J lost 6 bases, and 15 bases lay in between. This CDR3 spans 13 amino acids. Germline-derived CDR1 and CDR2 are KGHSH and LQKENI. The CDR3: CASSPGTPREQYF. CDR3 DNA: TGTGCCAGCTCGCCCGGGACACCCCGCGAGCAGTACTTC.

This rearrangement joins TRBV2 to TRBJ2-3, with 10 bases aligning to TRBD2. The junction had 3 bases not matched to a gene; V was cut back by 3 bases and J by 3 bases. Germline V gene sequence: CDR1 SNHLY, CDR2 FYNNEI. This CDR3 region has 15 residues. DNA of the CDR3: TGTGCCAGCAGTGACTTAGCGGGGGGTACAGATACGCAGTATTTT. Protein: CASSDLAGGTDTQYF.

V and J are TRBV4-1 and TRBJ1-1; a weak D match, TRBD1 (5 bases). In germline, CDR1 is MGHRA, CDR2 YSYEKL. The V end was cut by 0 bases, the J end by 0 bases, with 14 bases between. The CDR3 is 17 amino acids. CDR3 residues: CASSQDPPPTVNTEAFF. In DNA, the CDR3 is TGCGCCAGCAGCCAAGATCCTCCACCGACAGTGAACACTGAAGCTTTCTTT.

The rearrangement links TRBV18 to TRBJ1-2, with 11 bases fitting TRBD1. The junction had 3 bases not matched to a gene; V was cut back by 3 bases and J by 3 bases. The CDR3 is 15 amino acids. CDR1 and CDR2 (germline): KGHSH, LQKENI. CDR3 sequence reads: CASSPGTGGYYGYTF. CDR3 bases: TGTGCCAGCTCACCTGGGACAGGGGGTTACTATGGCTACACCTTC. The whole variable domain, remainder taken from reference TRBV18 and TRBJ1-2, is NAGVMQNPRHLVRRRGQEARLRCSPMKGHSHVYWYRQLPEEGLKFMVYLQKENIIDESGMPKERFSAEFPKEGPSILRIQQVVRGDSAAYFCASSPGTGGYYGYTFGSGTRLTVV.

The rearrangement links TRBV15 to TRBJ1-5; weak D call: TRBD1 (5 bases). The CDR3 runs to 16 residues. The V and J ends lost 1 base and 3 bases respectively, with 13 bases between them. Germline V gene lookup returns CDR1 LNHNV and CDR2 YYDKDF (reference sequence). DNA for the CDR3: TGTGCCACCAGCAGAGCACAGGCAACCCTCAATCAGCCCCAGCATTTT. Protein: CATSRAQATLNQPQHF.

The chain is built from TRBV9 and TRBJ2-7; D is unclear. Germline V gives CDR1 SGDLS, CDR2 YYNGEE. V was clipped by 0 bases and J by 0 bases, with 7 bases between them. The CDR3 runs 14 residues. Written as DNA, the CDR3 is TGTGCCAGCAGCGTAGATCACAGCTCCTACGAGCAGTACTTC. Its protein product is CASSVDHSSYEQYF.

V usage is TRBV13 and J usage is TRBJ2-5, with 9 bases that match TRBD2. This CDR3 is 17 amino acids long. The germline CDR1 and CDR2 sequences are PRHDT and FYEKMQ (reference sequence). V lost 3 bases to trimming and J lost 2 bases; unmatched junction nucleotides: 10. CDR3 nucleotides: TGTGCCAGCAGCTTTTACGGGCTAGCGGGGACACAAGAGACCCAGTACTTC. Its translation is CASSFYGLAGTQETQYF.

The CDR3 region has the DNA TGCGCCAGCAGCGAAGGACAGCTCTTGATGAACACTGAAGCTTTCTTT. Its protein is CASSEGQLLMNTEAFF. The J gene is TRBJ1-1, the V gene TRBV4-1; a weak D match, TRBD1 (6 bases). The CDR3 sequence is 16 residues long. CDR1 and CDR2 from the germline V gene are MGHRA and YSYEKL. V shed 5 bases and J shed 0 bases, with 16 bases lying between them.

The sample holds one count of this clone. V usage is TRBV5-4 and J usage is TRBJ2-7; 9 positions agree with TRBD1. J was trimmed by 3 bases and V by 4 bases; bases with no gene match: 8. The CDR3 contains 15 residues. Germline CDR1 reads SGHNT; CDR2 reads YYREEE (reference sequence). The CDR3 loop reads CASSTDRGSGYEQYF. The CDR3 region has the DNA TGTGCCAGCAGCACGGACAGGGGATCTGGCTACGAGCAGTACTTC.

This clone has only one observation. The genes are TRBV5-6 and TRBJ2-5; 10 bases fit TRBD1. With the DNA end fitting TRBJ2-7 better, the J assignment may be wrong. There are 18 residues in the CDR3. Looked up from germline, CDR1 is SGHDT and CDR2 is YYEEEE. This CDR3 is CASSFQGYGQGVGYEQYF. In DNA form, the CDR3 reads TGTGCCAGCAGCTTTCAAGGCTACGGACAGGGGGTCGGCTACGAGCAGTACTTC.

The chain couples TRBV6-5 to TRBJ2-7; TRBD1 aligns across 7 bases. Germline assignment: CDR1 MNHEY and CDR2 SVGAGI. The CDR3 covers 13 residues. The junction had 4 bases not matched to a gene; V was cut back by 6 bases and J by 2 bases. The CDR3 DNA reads TGTGCCAGCAGAGACAGGGTCACCTACGAGCAGTACTTC. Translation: CASRDRVTYEQYF.